This is a list of T cell receptor beta chains from one sample in a study of cytomegalovirus exposure and HLA in healthy donors. Method: immunoSEQ multiplex PCR; TCRdb's copy keeps in-frame clones and lacks some. The table records roughly 150,000 clones, 60% to 80% of them present only once. Specimen: PBMCs. These TCRs come from a woman in her thirties or forties in good health and CMV-seronegative. The CDR3 runs from the conserved cysteine through the conserved F or W. Fields, in order: V gene, clone size, J gene, D gene, CDR3 protein, CDR3 DNA. A D gene is named only where the DNA matches it firmly. Clone size is stated in some rows and not others, as once, few, many or a class when expanded.

TRBV19	-	TRBJ1-2	TRBD1	CASRDTGGNYGYTF	TGTGCCAGTAGAGATACAGGGGGGAACTATGGCTACACCTTC
TRBV21-1	-	TRBJ2-5	-	CASSKAGRTQETQYF	TGTGCCAGCAGCAAAGCAGGAAGGACTCAAGAGACCCAGTACTTC
TRBV5-4	-	TRBJ2-7	TRBD2	CASSRGTSIEQYF	TGTGCCAGCAGCAGGGGGACTAGCATCGAGCAGTACTTC
TRBV7-2	-	TRBJ1-1	TRBD1	CASSLAPGQGTEAFF	TGTGCCAGCAGCTTAGCCCCGGGACAGGGAACTGAAGCTTTCTTT
TRBV7-2	once	TRBJ2-2	TRBD2	CASSLVPAGVEYTGELFF	TGTGCCAGCAGCTTAGTACCAGCGGGAGTCGAATACACCGGGGAGCTGTTTTTT
TRBV5-5	-	TRBJ2-2	-	CASSFGGELFF	TGTGCCAGCAGCTTCGGCGGGGAGCTGTTTTTT
TRBV14	-	TRBJ2-7	TRBD1	CASSQAEGGLVGWEQYF	TGTGCCAGCAGCCAGGCCGAAGGGGGCCTCGTGGGTTGGGAGCAGTACTTC
TRBV27	-	TRBJ2-3	-	CASSIGGKADTQYF	TGTGCCAGCAGCATAGGGGGAAAAGCAGATACGCAGTATTTT
TRBV27	-	TRBJ2-1	TRBD2	CASSAGTSGPNEQFF	TGTGCCAGCAGTGCCGGGACTAGCGGACCCAATGAGCAGTTCTTC
TRBV4-3	-	TRBJ2-5	-	CASSQTGTPEETQYF	TGCGCCAGCAGCCAAACCGGGACTCCCGAAGAGACCCAGTACTTC
TRBV7-2	-	TRBJ2-7	-	CASSLAGGRYEQYF	TGTGCCAGCAGCTTAGCGGGAGGCCGCTACGAGCAGTACTTC
TRBV6-5	-	TRBJ2-1	TRBD1	CASSFRTGGENEQFF	TGTGCCAGCAGCTTCCGGACAGGGGGGGAGAATGAGCAGTTCTTC
TRBV5-8	-	TRBJ2-3	-	CASSLASVGTDTQYF	TGTGCCAGCAGCTTGGCCAGCGTAGGCACAGATACGCAGTATTTT
TRBV7-9	once	TRBJ1-1	TRBD1	CASSLSGQGAGTEAFF	TGTGCCAGCAGCTTATCCGGACAGGGGGCTGGCACTGAAGCTTTCTTT
TRBV5-4	-	TRBJ2-3	TRBD2	CASSLGTSGSRGADTQYF	TGTGCCAGCAGCTTAGGGACTAGCGGGAGCCGGGGGGCAGATACGCAGTATTTT
TRBV19	-	TRBJ2-6	-	CASRSEEDRLLSGANVLTF	TGTGCCAGTAGATCGGAGGAAGACCGTCTGCTCTCTGGGGCCAACGTCCTGACTTTC